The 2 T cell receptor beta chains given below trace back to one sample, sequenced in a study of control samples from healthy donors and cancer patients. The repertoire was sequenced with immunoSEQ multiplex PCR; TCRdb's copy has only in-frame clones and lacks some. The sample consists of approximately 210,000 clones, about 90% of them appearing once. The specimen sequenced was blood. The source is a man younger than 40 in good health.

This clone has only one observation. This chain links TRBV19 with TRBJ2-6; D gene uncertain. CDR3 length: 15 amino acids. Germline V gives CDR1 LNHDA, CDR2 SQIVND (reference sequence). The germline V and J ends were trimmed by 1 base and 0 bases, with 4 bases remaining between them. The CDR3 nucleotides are TGTGCCAGTAGTATAGGCGGCTCTGGGGCCAACGTCCTGACTTTC. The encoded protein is CASSIGGSGANVLTF.

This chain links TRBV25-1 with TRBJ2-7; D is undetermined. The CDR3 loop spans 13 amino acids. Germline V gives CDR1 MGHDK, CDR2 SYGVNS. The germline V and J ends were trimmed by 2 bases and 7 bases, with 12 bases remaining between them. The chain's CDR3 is CASSEIGRVEQYF. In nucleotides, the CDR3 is TGTGCCAGCAGTGAAATCGGGCGAGTAGAGCAGTACTTC.